This passage covers 20 T cell receptor beta chains from one sample sequenced in a study of cytomegalovirus exposure and HLA in healthy donors. 13 Jbeta primers and 60 Vbeta primers were used for the PCR. The table came from immunoSEQ multiplex PCR; TCRdb's copy has only in-frame clones and leaves some out. The sample holds about 190,000 clones; roughly 77% are singletons and the top ten take roughly 2.8%. Sequenced input: PBMCs. These receptors came from a woman in her twenties or thirties in good health and CMV-seropositive.

The chain couples TRBV5-4 to TRBJ2-3; 8 bases line up with TRBD2. Looked up from germline, CDR1 is SGHNT and CDR2 is YYREEE (reference sequence). The CDR3 is made up of 17 amino acids. J was trimmed by 0 bases and V by 5 bases; bases with no gene match: 11. The CDR3 here is CASSQRGSSGSTDTQYF. The CDR3 bases are TGTGCCAGCAGTCAACGGGGGTCTAGCGGGAGCACAGATACGCAGTATTTT.

The chain employs TRBV2 and TRBJ2-7, with D hard to call. V was cut by 6 bases and J by 5 bases, with 5 bases left in between. The CDR3 totals 10 residues. The germline V gene encodes CDR1 SNHLY and CDR2 FYNNEI. The chain's CDR3 is CASSYDEQYF. CDR3 coding DNA: TGTGCCAGCAGCTATGACGAGCAGTACTTC.

The V gene is TRBV25-1, the J gene TRBJ1-4; D gene uncertain. The V gene's germline CDR1 is MGHDK and CDR2 SYGVNS. The germline V and J ends were trimmed by 3 bases and 1 base, with 9 bases remaining between them. This CDR3 is 15 amino acids long. The CDR3 loop reads CASSDVGETNEKLFF. The CDR3 DNA sequence: TGTGCCAGCAGTGATGTCGGGGAAACTAATGAAAAACTGTTTTTT.

This clone was seen only once. This chain uses TRBV11-1 with TRBJ2-1, with 7 bases aligning to TRBD2. Germline CDR1 reads SGHAT; CDR2 reads FQDESV (reference sequence). After removal of 2 bases from V and 3 bases from J, the junction contained 4 bases not matched to a gene. The CDR3 covers 15 residues. This CDR3 reads CASSLRGGGYNEQFF. DNA for the CDR3: TGTGCCAGCAGCTTAAGGGGCGGGGGCTACAATGAGCAGTTCTTC.

This clone was detected a few times. This chain links TRBV25-1 with TRBJ2-2; perhaps TRBD1 as D (5 bases). The ends were cut back, 7 bases at V and 4 bases at J, with 7 bases in the middle. This CDR3 has 12 amino acids. CDR1 and CDR2 from the germline V gene are MGHDK and SYGVNS. In nucleotides, the CDR3 is TGTGCCAGCACAGGGATCACCGGGGAGCTGTTTTTT. Its protein is CASTGITGELFF.

This chain joins TRBV14 and TRBJ2-4; no clear D. In germline, CDR1 is SGHDN, CDR2 FVKESK. V lost 0 bases to trimming and J lost 5 bases, with 11 bases between them. This CDR3 spans 15 amino acids. The chain's CDR3 is CASSQDMRHQNIQYF. CDR3 sequence (DNA): TGTGCCAGCAGCCAAGATATGAGACACCAAAACATTCAGTACTTC.

The rearrangement uses TRBV6-1 and TRBJ2-7; the match to TRBD1 covers 8 bases. The CDR3 sequence is 12 residues long. Germline V lookup: CDR1 MNHNS, CDR2 SASEGT. V trimming: 4 bases; J trimming: 4 bases; junction bases outside the gene matches: 0. As DNA, the CDR3 is TGTGCCAGCAGTGGGACAGGGTACGAGCAGTACTTC. This gives the protein CASSGTGYEQYF.

CDR3 nucleotides: TGTGCCAGTGGGAACAGCGGGAGTTTATACGAGCAGTACTTC. Encoded protein: CASGNSGSLYEQYF. V gene TRBV7-9 combines with J gene TRBJ2-7; 8 bases map to TRBD2. The junction had 11 bases not matched to a gene; V was cut back by 9 bases and J by 4 bases. The CDR3 runs to 14 residues. Per the germline V gene, CDR1 is SEHNR and CDR2 is FQNEAQ (reference sequence).

The chain recombines TRBV9 with TRBJ1-1, with D tentatively TRBD1 (5 bases). This CDR3 comprises 15 residues. V lost 0 bases and J 4 bases, leaving 13 bases between the germline ends. CDR1 and CDR2 (germline): SGDLS, YYNGEE. This CDR3 reads CASSVATQGSTEAFF. CDR3 nucleotides: TGTGCCAGCAGCGTAGCTACGCAGGGTAGCACTGAAGCTTTCTTT.

This clone has only a few counts. V and J are TRBV9 and TRBJ2-1, with 7 bases fitting TRBD2. Losses at the gene ends were 4 bases for V and 6 bases for J; bases not matched to a gene: 7. The CDR3 runs 14 residues. CDR1 and CDR2 (germline): SGDLS, YYNGEE. The CDR3 here is CASSLGRATNEQFF. The CDR3 DNA follows: TGTGCCAGCAGCTTAGGGAGGGCCACCAATGAGCAGTTCTTC.

This clone was detected only once. The gene calls are TRBV10-3 and TRBJ1-5; D may be TRBD1 (6 bases). This CDR3 has 15 amino acids. Germline CDR1 reads ENHRY; CDR2 reads SYGVKD. Trimming left V 2 bases short and J 6 bases short, with 14 bases between. The CDR3 DNA follows: TGTGCCATCAGTGAGGTAGGGGGAAGCGGTCAGCCCCAGCATTTT. It yields the protein CAISEVGGSGQPQHF.

The chain is built from TRBV5-1 and TRBJ2-7; unclear D gene. CDR3 length equals 15 residues. In germline, CDR1 is SGHRS, CDR2 YFSETQ. V lost 4 bases and J 0 bases, leaving 14 bases between the germline ends. CDR3 region: CASSQRPGSSYEQYF. The CDR3 DNA reads TGCGCCAGCAGCCAGAGGCCCGGAAGCTCCTACGAGCAGTACTTC. Filled out from reference TRBV5-1 and TRBJ2-7, the complete variable domain reads KAGVTQTPRYLIKTRGQQVTLSCSPISGHRSVSWYQQTPGQGLQFLFEYFSETQRNKGNFPGRFSGRQFSNSRSEMNVSTLELGDSALYLCASSQRPGSSYEQYFGPGTRLTVT.

The rearrangement uses TRBV6-1 and TRBJ2-5, with TRBD1 matching 12 bases. The CDR3 is 15 residues long. CDR1 is MNHNS and CDR2 is SASEGT in the germline V gene. Trimming took 8 bases from V and 3 from J; bases not matched to a gene: 7. The CDR3 nucleotides are TGTGCCAGCGAAGGGGGACAGGGGGCAGAAGAGACCCAGTACTTC. The encoded protein is CASEGGQGAEETQYF.

V usage is TRBV5-4 and J usage is TRBJ2-7; the D is unclear. This CDR3 comprises 15 residues. Trimming stripped 1 base from V and 3 bases from J, with 14 bases between. Germline V gives CDR1 SGHNT, CDR2 YYREEE (reference sequence). CDR3 in DNA: TGTGCCAGCAGCTTGCCGGCAGACAATCTCTACGAGCAGTACTTC. This gives the protein CASSLPADNLYEQYF. The entire variable domain, with the rest obtained from reference TRBV5-4 and TRBJ2-7, is as follows: ETGVTQSPTHLIKTRGQQVTLRCSSQSGHNTVSWYQQALGQGPQFIFQYYREEENGRGNFPPRFSGLQFPNYSSELNVNALELDDSALYLCASSLPADNLYEQYFGPGTRLTVT.

The CDR3 sequence: CASSLPPRTNTGELFF. For the CDR3, the DNA is TGTGCCAGCAGCTTACCTCCCCGGACTAACACCGGGGAGCTGTTTTTT. The chain joins TRBV7-9 to TRBJ2-2, with D maybe TRBD2 (5 bases). Trimming shortened V by 2 bases and J by 2 bases, and 12 bases separated the two germline ends. In germline, CDR1 is SEHNR, CDR2 FQNEAQ (reference sequence). This CDR3 spans 16 amino acids.

V is TRBV27 and J is TRBJ1-4; possibly TRBD1 for D (5 bases). Germline CDR1 reads MNHEY; CDR2 reads SMNVEV (reference sequence). Deletions cut 0 bases from V and 8 bases from J, with 10 bases between. The CDR3 runs to 14 residues. CDR3 loop: CASSLSRVDEKLFF. The CDR3 DNA is TGTGCCAGCAGTTTATCCAGGGTAGACGAAAAACTGTTTTTT. Combining the CDR3 with reference TRBV27 and TRBJ1-4 gives the whole variable domain EAQVTQNPRYLITVTGKKLTVTCSQNMNHEYMSWYRQDPGLGLRQIYYSMNVEVTDKGDVPEGYKVSRKEKRNFPLILESPSPNQTSLYFCASSLSRVDEKLFFGSGTQLSVL.

The chain uses TRBV27 and TRBJ1-4; D perhaps matches TRBD1 (5 bases). This CDR3 region has 15 residues. V lost 8 bases to trimming and J lost 1 base, with 14 bases between them. Germline loops: CDR1 MNHEY, CDR2 SMNVEV (reference sequence). CDR3 residues: CASSLAGGTNEKLFF. DNA of the CDR3: TGTGCCAGCTCACTTGCGGGGGGAACTAATGAAAAACTGTTTTTT.

The chain carries TRBV27 and TRBJ2-1; tentatively, D is TRBD2 (6 bases). V dropped 3 bases and J dropped 5 bases, with 14 bases sitting between them. This CDR3 has 15 amino acids. CDR1 and CDR2 (germline): MNHEY, SMNVEV (reference sequence). The CDR3 DNA reads TGTGCCAGCAGTTTCAGTCGGGAGAACCACAATGAGCAGTTCTTC. Translated, it gives CASSFSRENHNEQFF.

This sequence joins TRBV5-1 and TRBJ2-2, with unresolved D. This CDR3 contains 13 residues. Germline CDR1 and CDR2: SGHRS and YFSETQ. V was clipped by 2 bases and J by 7 bases, with 9 bases between them. The CDR3 here is CASSLSEDGELFF. The CDR3, as DNA: TGCGCCAGCAGCTTAAGCGAGGACGGGGAGCTGTTTTTT.

This chain uses TRBV28 with TRBJ2-1; TRBD1 aligns across 8 bases. The CDR3 runs 16 residues. Germline V CDR1 and CDR2: MDHEN, SYDVKM. The junction had 6 bases not matched to a gene; V was cut back by 0 bases and J by 5 bases. The CDR3 loop is CASSLWGQGAHNEQFF. The CDR3 coding sequence is TGTGCCAGCAGTTTATGGGGCCAGGGGGCGCACAATGAGCAGTTCTTC.